What follows is one T cell receptor beta chain and its context. This sample was taken from a study of early T cells in non-severe SARS-CoV-2 infection. Unique molecular identifier tags were affixed to discrete cDNA molecules. TCRdb re-called the 5' RACE reads with MiXCR, one entry per CDR3 protein. This table holds over 90,000 distinct CDR3 sequences, around 14% found once. The CDR3 length is 14 residues. The V segment lost 7 bases and the J segment 3 bases; nucleotides outside the gene matches: 7. The germline V gene has CDR1 SGHDT and CDR2 YYEEEE. This chain joins TRBV5-6 and TRBJ2-1; 7 bases are a match to TRBD2. Sample: whole blood. The TCR sequence derives from an adult who was a healthcare worker with PCR-confirmed SARS-CoV-2 infection or an uninfected control (not recorded which). CDR3 coding DNA: TGTGCCAGCCGCCCCCCTAGCGGCTACAATGAGCAGTTCTTC. This sequence encodes CASRPPSGYNEQFF.